These T cell receptor beta chains were read from a single sample in a study of beta chain features in type 1 diabetes. Here immunoSEQ multiplex PCR was the method, and the copy in TCRdb shows in-frame clones only, minus some. The sample carries fewer than 550,000 clones, 10% to 12% recorded once. Sequencing used naive CD4+ T cells from blood. These receptors came from a woman between 18 and 29 years old in good health. CDR3s leave out the opening cysteine and the closing phenylalanine or tryptophan.

v_call | cdr3_aa
TRBV20-1 | SATQGAQY
TRBV11-2 | ASSLGLGDLNSPLH
TRBV9 | ASSDRGLGEQY
TRBV11-2 | ASSLVGLAGPRMDEQF
TRBV7-9 | ASSLGTGKSYQF
TRBV29-1 | SVAQGTRDQPQH
TRBV19 | ASSISGANVLT
TRBV2 | ASSEGGDTQY
TRBV25-1 | ASSGNPGGTQY
TRBV30 | AWSNHVYNEQF
TRBV6-6 | ASSDPPGDTEAF
TRBV18 | ASSPSLAGGSTGELF
TRBV7-7 | ASSPLGTSGSRNEQF
TRBV14 | ASSQLLTSGRVSEQF
TRBV9 | ASSVRWGNEQF
TRBV29-1 | SVAQGTMETQY
TRBV7-6 | ASSPQGRHEQY
TRBV29-1 | SVGTGGWTDTQY
TRBV5-4 | ASILQGASEQF
TRBV7-2 | ASSSRPGQGSYSNQPQH
TRBV9 | ASSARGGGAGRNEQF
TRBV30 | AWIGGIAKVGNTGELF
TRBV18 | ASSPAGGYEQY
TRBV5-1 | ASSLSGTNYNSPLH
TRBV7-2 | ASSLTGGRETQY
TRBV2 | ASWTGPFTDTQY
TRBV13 | ASSLVGRGNTEAF